The 29 T cell receptor beta chains in this list originate from one sample, sequenced in a study of T cell responses to AZD1222 COVID-19 vaccine. Assay: immunoSEQ multiplex PCR; the TCRdb copy retains only in-frame clones and omits some. The sample holds about 100,000 clones; roughly 92% are singletons and the top ten take roughly 8%. Sequencing used peripheral blood, obtained 28 days after the second AZD1222 dose. The receptors derive from an adult who received the AZD1222 COVID-19 vaccine.

The chain joins TRBV11-2 to TRBJ2-5, with TRBD2 as a possible D gene (5 bases). Per the germline V gene, CDR1 is SGHAT and CDR2 is FQNNGV. This CDR3 contains 15 residues. Trimming left V 5 bases short and J 5 bases short, with 18 bases between. The CDR3 sequence: CASSESGVGGETQYF. The CDR3 region has the DNA TGTGCCAGCAGCGAGAGCGGAGTAGGTGGGGAGACCCAGTACTTC.

This rearrangement joins TRBV5-4 to TRBJ2-5, with TRBD2 identical over 7 bases. The V gene end was trimmed by 4 bases and the J gene end by 4 bases; junction bases not matched to a gene: 1. Per germline, CDR1 SGHNT and CDR2 YYREEE (reference sequence). CDR3 length: 12 residues. CDR3 amino acids: CASSGLGETQYF. In DNA form, the CDR3 reads TGTGCCAGCAGCGGACTAGGAGAGACCCAGTACTTC.

This sequence joins TRBV4-3 and TRBJ2-1, with no clear D. V was cut by 1 base and J by 3 bases, with 10 bases left in between. This CDR3 has 15 amino acids. The V gene's germline CDR1 is LGHNA and CDR2 YSLEER. The CDR3, as DNA: TGCGCCAGCAGCCAAGTTGTTTTAGACTACAATGAGCAGTTCTTC. Translating gives CASSQVVLDYNEQFF.

J is TRBJ2-2 and V is TRBV28; D remains unclear. CDR3 length: 15 residues. V lost 2 bases and J 4 bases, leaving 11 bases between the germline ends. Germline V CDR1 and CDR2: MDHEN, SYDVKM. CDR3 sequence reads: CASSLTARSTGELFF. CDR3 nucleotide sequence: TGTGCCAGCAGTTTAACAGCTAGATCCACCGGGGAGCTGTTTTTT. The complete variable domain, with remaining parts taken from reference TRBV28 and TRBJ2-2, reads DVKVTQSSRYLVKRTGEKVFLECVQDMDHENMFWYRQDPGLGLRLIYFSYDVKMKEKGDIPEGYSVSREKKERFSLILESASTNQTSMYLCASSLTARSTGELFFGEGSRLTVL.

V is TRBV7-9 and J is TRBJ1-1, with 10 bases aligning to TRBD1. The CDR3 has 14 residues. The V segment lost 5 bases and the J segment 4 bases; nucleotides outside the gene matches: 4. CDR1 SEHNR and CDR2 FQNEAQ come from the germline V gene (reference sequence). The CDR3 loop reads CASSRQGASTEAFF. The CDR3 DNA reads TGTGCCAGCAGCCGACAGGGGGCGAGCACTGAAGCTTTCTTT.

The chain joins TRBV6-5 to TRBJ2-7; possible D gene TRBD2, 5 bases. Germline-derived CDR1 and CDR2 are MNHEY and SVGAGI. V dropped 0 bases and J dropped 0 bases, with 12 bases sitting between them. The CDR3 consists of 16 residues. The CDR3: CASSYSISATSYEQYF. Written as DNA, the CDR3 is TGTGCCAGCAGTTACTCGATTAGCGCGACCTCCTACGAGCAGTACTTC.

The genes are TRBV7-9 and TRBJ2-3; 10 bases line up with TRBD1. Per the germline V gene, CDR1 is SEHNR and CDR2 is FQNEAQ (reference sequence). With V trimmed by 4 bases and J by 2 bases, 9 bases remained unmatched. The CDR3 is made up of 17 amino acids. CDR3 nucleotide sequence: TGTGCCAGCAGCTCTAGCCCGGGACAGGGGAACACAGATACGCAGTATTTT. Translation: CASSSSPGQGNTDTQYF.

The chain couples TRBV2 to TRBJ2-7, with 7 bases that match TRBD1. There are 14 residues in the CDR3. Germline CDR1 SNHLY, CDR2 FYNNEI. V dropped 8 bases and J dropped 2; count of bases not matched to a gene: 9. CDR3 bases: TGTGCCAGCTACCGGGACAGACAGACCTACGAGCAGTACTTC. Translation: CASYRDRQTYEQYF.

The chain combines TRBV2 with TRBJ2-7, with 8 bases that match TRBD2. The CDR3 is 15 residues long. After removal of 2 bases from V and 1 base from J, the junction contained 4 bases not matched to a gene. Per germline, CDR1 SNHLY and CDR2 FYNNEI. Written as DNA, the CDR3 is TGTGCCAGCAGTGAACCCAGCGGGGGTTCCTACGAGCAGTACTTC. Translation gives CASSEPSGGSYEQYF.

The rearrangement joins TRBV28 to TRBJ2-5; TRBD2 matches at 8 bases. The CDR3 covers 15 residues. Germline V gene sequence: CDR1 MDHEN, CDR2 SYDVKM. Losses at the gene ends were 6 bases for V and 5 bases for J; bases not matched to a gene: 11. The CDR3 nucleotides read TGTGCCAGCAGCCCCTCCCGCGGGGGGCACGAGACCCAGTACTTC. Its translation: CASSPSRGGHETQYF.

The chain couples TRBV28 to TRBJ1-6; 9 nucleotides agree with TRBD1. The junction had 4 bases not matched to a gene; V was cut back by 2 bases and J by 8 bases. Germline CDR1 and CDR2: MDHEN and SYDVKM. CDR3 length: 15 residues. CDR3 region: CASSLDRGRYSPLHF. Written as DNA, the CDR3 is TGTGCCAGCAGTTTAGACAGGGGGAGGTATTCACCCCTCCACTTT.

The rearrangement uses TRBV28 and TRBJ1-2; D is uncertain. Germline V gives CDR1 MDHEN, CDR2 SYDVKM. Between the trimmed V and J ends, which lost 10 bases and 3 bases, there was a span of 15 bases. The CDR3 loop spans 13 amino acids. The CDR3 spells CATRPAPDYGYTF. Written as DNA, the CDR3 is TGTGCCACGCGCCCGGCTCCGGACTATGGCTACACCTTC.

The chain carries TRBV18 and TRBJ2-1; the match to TRBD2 covers 14 bases. This CDR3 is 15 amino acids long. Trimming cost V 0 bases and J 12 bases; bases outside gene matches: 4. The germline V gene encodes CDR1 KGHSH and CDR2 LQKENI. The CDR3 region is CASSPPGLAGEVQFF. The CDR3 DNA reads as TGTGCCAGCTCACCACCGGGACTAGCGGGAGAGGTGCAGTTCTTC.

As DNA, the CDR3 is TGTGCCAGCAAGCTGACAGGGGGCGGCACTGAAGCTTTCTTT. Translated, it gives CASKLTGGGTEAFF. The chain joins TRBV6-5 to TRBJ1-1; 10 nucleotides agree with TRBD1. This CDR3 has 14 amino acids. After removal of 7 bases from V and 4 bases from J, the junction contained 6 bases not matched to a gene. CDR1 and CDR2 from the germline V gene are MNHEY and SVGAGI.

The chain carries TRBV5-1 and TRBJ1-5; the match to TRBD1 covers 7 bases. Trimming removed 4 bases from V and 1 base from J; junction bases left unmatched: 5. The CDR3 sequence is 15 residues long. Germline V CDR1 and CDR2: SGHRS, YFSETQ. The CDR3 reads CASSVTGQSNQPQHF. In DNA form, the CDR3 reads TGCGCCAGCAGCGTAACGGGACAGAGCAATCAGCCCCAGCATTTT.

V usage is TRBV5-1 and J usage is TRBJ2-3; D is possibly TRBD1 (6 bases). Trimming shortened V by 3 bases and J by 3 bases, and 8 bases separated the two germline ends. Germline V CDR1 and CDR2: SGHRS, YFSETQ. This CDR3 is built from 13 residues. For the CDR3, the DNA is TGCGCCAGCAGCTCACAGGGAACAGATACGCAGTATTTT. The encoded protein is CASSSQGTDTQYF.

The gene calls are TRBV4-2 and TRBJ1-1; 7 bases are shared with TRBD1. This CDR3 has 16 amino acids. The germline V gene has CDR1 LGHNA and CDR2 YNFKEQ. V gave up 4 bases and J gave up 3 bases; unmatched junction bases: 11. Here the CDR3 reads CASSLGPRGAHTEAFF. The CDR3 DNA is TGTGCCAGCAGCCTCGGGCCCAGGGGGGCCCACACTGAAGCTTTCTTT.

V is TRBV19 and J is TRBJ2-7, with 9 nucleotides matching TRBD1. This CDR3 region has 15 residues. CDR1 is LNHDA and CDR2 is SQIVND in the germline V gene (reference sequence). The ends lost 3 bases at V and 3 bases at J; junction bases unmatched: 6. The CDR3 spells CASSIIGTGNYEQYF. DNA of the CDR3: TGTGCCAGTAGTATTATAGGGACAGGGAACTACGAGCAGTACTTC.

This clone was seen just once. The chain joins TRBV11-2 to TRBJ2-3, with unresolved D. Germline CDR1 is SGHAT and CDR2 is FQNNGV. The V end was cut by 0 bases, the J end by 6 bases, with 7 bases between. The CDR3 is made up of 13 amino acids. CDR3 in amino acids: CASSLDLADTQYF. DNA of the CDR3: TGTGCCAGCAGCTTAGATCTTGCCGATACGCAGTATTTT.

CDR3 sequence: CASSTQGNSYEQYF. DNA for the CDR3: TGTGCCAGTAGTACGCAGGGGAACTCCTACGAGCAGTACTTC. This sequence joins TRBV19 and TRBJ2-7, with a weak D call TRBD1 (6 bases). V lost 4 bases to trimming and J lost 0 bases, with 10 bases between them. Germline V gene lookup returns CDR1 LNHDA and CDR2 SQIVND (reference sequence). The CDR3 spans 14 residues.

This rearrangement joins TRBV9 to TRBJ2-3; 7 bases fit TRBD2. The CDR3 contains 14 residues. V was clipped by 4 bases and J by 4 bases; unmatched bases: 6. Germline values: CDR1 SGDLS, CDR2 YYNGEE. The CDR3, as DNA: TGTGCCAGCAGCCTCGGGACTACGGCAGATACGCAGTATTTT. It encodes CASSLGTTADTQYF.

The V and J genes are TRBV7-9 and TRBJ2-7; unclear D gene. V was trimmed by 1 base and J by 3 bases, leaving 7 bases between them. The CDR3 is 13 residues long. Germline CDR1 reads SEHNR; CDR2 reads FQNEAQ (reference sequence). The CDR3 protein is CASSLGESYEQYF. The CDR3, as DNA: TGTGCCAGCAGCTTAGGAGAGAGCTACGAGCAGTACTTC. Full variable domain (rest looked up from reference TRBV7-9 and TRBJ2-7): DTGVSQNPRHKITKRGQNVTFRCDPISEHNRLYWYRQTLGQGPEFLTYFQNEAQLEKSRLLSDRFSAERPKGSFSTLEIQRTEQGDSAMYLCASSLGESYEQYFGPGTRLTVT.

This rearrangement joins TRBV6-5 to TRBJ1-1, with D unclear. Per the germline V gene, CDR1 is MNHEY and CDR2 is SVGAGI. With 2 bases removed from V and 1 base from J, the gap between germline ends came to 2 bases. The CDR3 runs to 12 residues. This CDR3 reads CASSYKNTEAFF. The CDR3 DNA reads as TGTGCCAGCAGTTACAAGAACACTGAAGCTTTCTTT.

The J gene is TRBJ1-2, the V gene TRBV5-8; TRBD1 matches 9 bases. Germline-derived CDR1 and CDR2 are SGHTS and YDEGEE. This CDR3 contains 15 residues. V lost 2 bases and J lost 5; bases outside the gene matches: 7. The CDR3: CASSLTGTGRYGYTF. The CDR3 DNA is TGTGCCAGCAGCTTAACAGGGACAGGGCGATATGGCTACACCTTC.

This clone has only a few counts. The V call is TRBV7-9, the J call TRBJ2-7; weak D call: TRBD2 (7 bases). Germline values: CDR1 SEHNR, CDR2 FQNEAQ (reference sequence). V dropped 0 bases and J dropped 0 bases, with 15 bases sitting between them. The CDR3 spans 17 residues. CDR3 DNA sequence: TGTGCCAGCAGCTTAGCGCTAAGGGGGGGAATCTCCTACGAGCAGTACTTC. It encodes CASSLALRGGISYEQYF.

The chain has TRBV28 and TRBJ1-6, with 7 bases lining up with TRBD1. The CDR3 has 15 amino acids. J gave up 11 bases and V 3 bases, and 10 bases lay outside the gene matches. Looked up from germline, CDR1 is MDHEN and CDR2 is SYDVKM. The CDR3 here is CASSLAGGLLPPLHF. CDR3 nucleotides: TGTGCCAGCAGTTTGGCAGGGGGTCTGCTCCCACCCCTCCACTTT.

In its sample, this clone was seen once. The V call is TRBV4-3, the J call TRBJ1-5, with D unresolved. The germline V gene encodes CDR1 LGHNA and CDR2 YSLEER. The CDR3 is made up of 13 amino acids. Trimming took off 3 bases at V and 7 bases at J, with 10 bases between the two ends. Written as DNA, the CDR3 is TGCGCCAGCAGCCAGGCACGAGAACAGCCCCAGCATTTT. Its protein is CASSQAREQPQHF.

This chain connects TRBV6-4 to TRBJ2-2; D remains ambiguous. The germline CDR1 and CDR2 sequences are MRHNA and SNTAGT. The V and J ends lost 2 bases and 2 bases respectively, with 6 bases between them. There are 14 residues in the CDR3. CDR3 residues: CASSDRDNTGELFF. In DNA form, the CDR3 reads TGTGCCAGCAGTGACAGGGATAACACCGGGGAGCTGTTTTTT.

This clone was seen only a few times. The chain combines TRBV4-3 with TRBJ1-2; the match to TRBD1 covers 8 bases. In germline, CDR1 is LGHNA, CDR2 YSLEER. The CDR3 loop spans 12 amino acids. J lost 7 bases, V lost 4 bases, and 2 bases had no gene match. This CDR3 reads CASSRTGGGYTF. As DNA, the CDR3 is TGCGCCAGCAGCCGAACAGGGGGTGGCTACACCTTC.